The source of this T cell receptor beta chain is a study of T cell responses to AZD1222 COVID-19 vaccine. Sequenced by immunoSEQ multiplex PCR; TCRdb stores in-frame clones only, minus some. The table lists some 160,000 clones, 70% to 90% of them singletons. The TCR comes from an adult who received the AZD1222 COVID-19 vaccine. The specimen was peripheral blood, collected 28 days after the second AZD1222 dose.

The CDR3 spells CASSPGTFQETQYF. The CDR3 region has the DNA TGTGCCAGCAGCCCCGGGACTTTCCAAGAGACCCAGTACTTC. The rearrangement uses TRBV11-2 and TRBJ2-5, with D possibly being TRBD2 (6 bases). Germline V gene lookup returns CDR1 SGHAT and CDR2 FQNNGV. This CDR3 contains 14 residues. Between the trimmed V and J ends, which lost 5 bases and 1 base, there was a span of 11 bases.